This record concerns one T cell receptor beta chain sequence. The antigen remains undetermined. One entry per CDR3 protein, called by TCRdb with MiXCR from the RT-PCR reads. The sample records about 780,000 distinct CDR3 sequences, around 20% being singletons. The V segment lost 10 bases and the J segment 3 bases; nucleotides outside the gene matches: 8. The CDR3 covers 13 residues. Germline V gives CDR1 MDHEN, CDR2 SYDVKM. This sample was taken from a study of response to subunit inactivated influenza vaccine. Findings and caveats of the study: That few new T cells are recruited by each seasonal influenza vaccination was the authors' suggestion.

The starting material was PBMCs from blood, obtained 5 days after vaccination. V usage is TRBV28 and J usage is TRBJ2-7; 8 nucleotides align to TRBD1. The TCR originated in a man aged 45-65 years who received an inactivated influenza vaccine. CDR3 DNA: TGTGCCACCGCAGGGGGCCCACTCTACGAGCAGTACTTC. It translates to CATAGGPLYEQYF.